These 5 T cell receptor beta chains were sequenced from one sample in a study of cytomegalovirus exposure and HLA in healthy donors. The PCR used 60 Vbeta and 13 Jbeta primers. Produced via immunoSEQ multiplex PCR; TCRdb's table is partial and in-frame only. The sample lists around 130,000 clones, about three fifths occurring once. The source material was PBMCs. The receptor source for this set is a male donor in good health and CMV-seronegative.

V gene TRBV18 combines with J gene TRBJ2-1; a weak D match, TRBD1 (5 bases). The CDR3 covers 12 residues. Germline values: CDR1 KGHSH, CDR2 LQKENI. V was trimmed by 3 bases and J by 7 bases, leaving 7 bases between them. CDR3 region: CASSPRQNEQFF. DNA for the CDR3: TGTGCCAGCTCACCGCGACAGAATGAGCAGTTCTTC.

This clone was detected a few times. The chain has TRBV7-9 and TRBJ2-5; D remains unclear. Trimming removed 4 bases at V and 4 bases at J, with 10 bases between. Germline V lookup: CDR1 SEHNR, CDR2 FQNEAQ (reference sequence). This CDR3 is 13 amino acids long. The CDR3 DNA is TGTGCCAGCAGCTCTACTCAGCGAGAGACCCAGTACTTC. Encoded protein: CASSSTQRETQYF.

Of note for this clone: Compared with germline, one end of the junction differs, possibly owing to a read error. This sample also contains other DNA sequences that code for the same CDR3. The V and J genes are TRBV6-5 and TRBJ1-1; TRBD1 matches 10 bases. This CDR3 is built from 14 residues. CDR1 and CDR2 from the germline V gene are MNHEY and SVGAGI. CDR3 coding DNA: TGCGCCAGCAGTCGACAGGGGGCAAGGACTGAAGCTTTCTTT. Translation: CASSRQGARTEAFF.

The CDR3 sequence: CASSLRQGPNEKLFF. CDR3 DNA: TGTGCCAGCAGCTTAAGACAGGGCCCTAATGAAAAACTGTTTTTT. This chain uses TRBV7-9 with TRBJ1-4; 7 nucleotides line up with TRBD1. Germline CDR1 and CDR2: SEHNR and FQNEAQ (reference sequence). The V and J ends lost 2 bases and 3 bases, in that order; junction bases with no gene match: 3. The CDR3 contains 15 residues.

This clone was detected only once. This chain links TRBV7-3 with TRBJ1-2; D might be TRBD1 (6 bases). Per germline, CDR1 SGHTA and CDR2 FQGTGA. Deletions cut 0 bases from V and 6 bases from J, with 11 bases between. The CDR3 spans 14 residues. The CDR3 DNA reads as TGTGCCAGCAGCTTAACCAGGGGCCAGGATGGCTACACCTTC. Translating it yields CASSLTRGQDGYTF.